A selection of T cell receptor beta chains follows, all from one sample in a study of control samples from healthy donors and cancer patients. Sequencing was performed with immunoSEQ multiplex PCR; in TCRdb, only in-frame clones are kept and a portion is missing. The sample holds around 130,000 clones; under 95% are singletons and the top ten take over 1.5%. The sequenced sample was PBMCs. Receptor source: a man aged 50 to 60 with head and neck cancer. Each CDR3 is given with its conserved first and last residue. D genes are given only for firm matches. Not all rows give a size; the values are once, few, many and, for expanded clones, a class.

J gene: TRBJ2-1; V gene: TRBV7-8; clone size: -; D gene: TRBD2; CDR3 protein: CASSLVSGGALGNEQFF; CDR3 DNA: TGTGCCAGCAGCTTAGTATCCGGGGGGGCCCTAGGGAATGAGCAGTTCTTC
J gene: TRBJ2-7; V gene: TRBV27; clone size: -; D gene: -; CDR3 protein: CASSPDTGLLSYEQYF; CDR3 DNA: TGTGCCAGCAGTCCAGACACAGGGCTACTCTCCTACGAGCAGTACTTC
J gene: TRBJ1-2; V gene: TRBV30; clone size: -; D gene: -; CDR3 protein: CAWSRLVTDVGYTF; CDR3 DNA: TGTGCCTGGAGTCGACTGGTCACTGATGTAGGCTACACCTTC
J gene: TRBJ2-1; V gene: TRBV30; clone size: -; D gene: TRBD2; CDR3 protein: CACLARLAGNNEQFF; CDR3 DNA: TGTGCCTGCCTCGCCCGCCTAGCGGGTAACAATGAGCAGTTCTTC
J gene: TRBJ2-4; V gene: TRBV12-3/TRBV12-4; clone size: -; D gene: -; CDR3 protein: CASTTRAKNIQYF; CDR3 DNA: TGTGCCAGCACGACCCGAGCCAAAAACATTCAGTACTTC
J gene: TRBJ1-1; V gene: TRBV28; clone size: -; D gene: -; CDR3 protein: CASSLGPGITEAFF; CDR3 DNA: TGTGCCAGCAGTTTAGGACCGGGGATCACTGAAGCTTTCTTT
J gene: TRBJ1-1; V gene: TRBV28; clone size: -; D gene: -; CDR3 protein: CASSLGQNTEAFF; CDR3 DNA: TGTGCCAGCAGTTTAGGCCAGAACACTGAAGCTTTCTTT
J gene: TRBJ2-1; V gene: TRBV24-1; clone size: -; D gene: TRBD2; CDR3 protein: CATNQGGDEQFF; CDR3 DNA: TGTGCCACCAACCAGGGAGGGGATGAGCAGTTCTTC
J gene: TRBJ2-7; V gene: TRBV27; clone size: -; D gene: -; CDR3 protein: CASSFQGPYEQYF; CDR3 DNA: TGTGCCAGCAGTTTCCAGGGACCCTACGAGCAGTACTTC
J gene: TRBJ1-1; V gene: TRBV6-1; clone size: once; D gene: -; CDR3 protein: CASSEIRGGRTEAFF; CDR3 DNA: TGTGCCAGCAGTGAAATCCGGGGAGGTCGCACTGAAGCTTTCTTT
J gene: TRBJ2-7; V gene: TRBV7-9; clone size: -; D gene: -; CDR3 protein: CASSRAALDEQYF; CDR3 DNA: TGTGCCAGCAGCCGGGCCGCCCTCGACGAGCAGTACTTC
J gene: TRBJ1-1; V gene: TRBV18; clone size: -; D gene: TRBD1; CDR3 protein: CASHRGRRTNTEAFF; CDR3 DNA: TGTGCCAGTCACAGGGGGCGAAGAACGAACACTGAAGCTTTCTTT
J gene: TRBJ2-1; V gene: TRBV7-2; clone size: -; D gene: TRBD2; CDR3 protein: CASSLELTSGGKEQFF; CDR3 DNA: TGTGCCAGCAGCTTAGAACTGACTAGCGGGGGTAAGGAGCAGTTCTTC
J gene: TRBJ1-4; V gene: TRBV11-2; clone size: once; D gene: -; CDR3 protein: CASSFLTPGRPLLNEKLFF; CDR3 DNA: TGTGCCAGCAGCTTCCTAACCCCGGGCAGGCCCCTGTTAAATGAAAAACTGTTTTTT
J gene: TRBJ2-2; V gene: TRBV19; clone size: -; D gene: -; CDR3 protein: CASTPLGKNTGELFF; CDR3 DNA: TGTGCCAGTACTCCGTTGGGTAAGAACACCGGGGAGCTGTTTTTT
J gene: TRBJ2-7; V gene: TRBV6-2/TRBV6-3; clone size: once; D gene: TRBD2; CDR3 protein: CASSRLAGSFYEQYF; CDR3 DNA: TGTGCCAGCAGCCGACTAGCGGGAAGCTTCTACGAGCAGTACTTC
J gene: TRBJ2-2; V gene: TRBV29-1; clone size: -; D gene: -; CDR3 protein: CSVERNTGELFF; CDR3 DNA: TGCAGCGTTGAACGGAACACCGGGGAGCTGTTTTTT
J gene: TRBJ1-5; V gene: TRBV12-3/TRBV12-4; clone size: -; D gene: -; CDR3 protein: CASSLGDQPQHF; CDR3 DNA: TGTGCCAGCAGTTTGGGCGATCAGCCCCAGCATTTT
J gene: TRBJ1-1; V gene: TRBV6-5; clone size: -; D gene: -; CDR3 protein: CASSYSSAGEAFF; CDR3 DNA: TGTGCCAGCAGTTACTCCAGCGCAGGGGAAGCTTTCTTT
J gene: TRBJ1-2; V gene: TRBV7-2; clone size: few; D gene: -; CDR3 protein: CASSFGINYGYTF; CDR3 DNA: TGTGCCAGCAGCTTCGGGATTAACTATGGCTACACCTTC
J gene: TRBJ1-1; V gene: TRBV9; clone size: -; D gene: -; CDR3 protein: CASSVAEGGLTEAFF; CDR3 DNA: TGTGCCAGCAGCGTAGCGGAGGGAGGGCTAACTGAAGCTTTCTTT
J gene: TRBJ2-7; V gene: TRBV28; clone size: -; D gene: TRBD1; CDR3 protein: CASSAAGTGNYEQYF; CDR3 DNA: TGTGCCAGCAGTGCCGCCGGGACAGGGAACTACGAGCAGTACTTC
J gene: TRBJ2-2; V gene: TRBV7-6; clone size: -; D gene: -; CDR3 protein: CASSLHRGGEAGELFF; CDR3 DNA: TGTGCCAGCAGCTTGCATCGCGGCGGGGAAGCCGGGGAGCTGTTTTTT
J gene: TRBJ1-1; V gene: TRBV7-2; clone size: -; D gene: -; CDR3 protein: CASSSSTGRITEAFF; CDR3 DNA: TGTGCCAGCAGCTCCTCGACCGGGAGGATCACTGAAGCTTTCTTT
J gene: TRBJ1-1; V gene: TRBV18; clone size: -; D gene: -; CDR3 protein: CASSSPGVEAFF; CDR3 DNA: TGTGCCAGCTCATCACCGGGGGTGGAAGCTTTCTTT
J gene: TRBJ1-1; V gene: TRBV28; clone size: few; D gene: -; CDR3 protein: CASSFWYREVNTEAFF; CDR3 DNA: TGTGCCAGCAGTTTTTGGTACAGGGAAGTGAACACTGAAGCTTTCTTT
J gene: TRBJ2-2; V gene: TRBV2; clone size: -; D gene: -; CDR3 protein: CASSALSRATGELFF; CDR3 DNA: TGTGCCAGCAGCGCTCTCTCTCGGGCCACCGGGGAGCTGTTTTTT
J gene: TRBJ2-5; V gene: TRBV7-7; clone size: -; D gene: -; CDR3 protein: CASSQAGPDGETQYF; CDR3 DNA: TGTGCCAGCAGCCAAGCGGGTCCGGACGGGGAGACCCAGTACTTC
J gene: TRBJ1-2; V gene: TRBV6-5; clone size: -; D gene: -; CDR3 protein: CASSYGGRSYGYTF; CDR3 DNA: TGTGCCAGCAGTTACGGGGGGCGCAGCTATGGCTACACCTTC
J gene: TRBJ1-6; V gene: TRBV7-9; clone size: -; D gene: -; CDR3 protein: CASSLVDSPLHF; CDR3 DNA: TGTGCCAGCAGCTTAGTAGATTCACCCCTCCACTTT
J gene: TRBJ1-3; V gene: TRBV24-1; clone size: -; D gene: TRBD1; CDR3 protein: CATSDPRTGWDTIYF; CDR3 DNA: TGTGCCACCAGTGATCCTCGGACAGGTTGGGACACCATATATTTT
J gene: TRBJ1-4; V gene: TRBV6-5; clone size: -; D gene: -; CDR3 protein: CASSYSPTKSEKLFF; CDR3 DNA: TGTGCCAGCAGTTACTCACCGACTAAGAGTGAAAAACTGTTTTTT
J gene: TRBJ1-1; V gene: TRBV18; clone size: -; D gene: -; CDR3 protein: CASSPKGRVSNTEAFF; CDR3 DNA: TGTGCCAGCTCGCCAAAAGGGCGCGTGAGTAACACTGAAGCTTTCTTT
J gene: TRBJ2-5; V gene: TRBV9; clone size: -; D gene: TRBD2; CDR3 protein: CASSVSGETQYF; CDR3 DNA: TGTGCCAGCAGCGTTAGCGGGGAGACCCAGTACTTC
J gene: TRBJ1-2; V gene: TRBV5-4; clone size: -; D gene: -; CDR3 protein: CASSFRAGSYGYTF; CDR3 DNA: TGTGCCAGCAGCTTTCGGGCAGGGTCATATGGCTACACCTTC
J gene: TRBJ2-5; V gene: TRBV27; clone size: -; D gene: -; CDR3 protein: CASSLTRKGETQYF; CDR3 DNA: TGTGCCAGCAGCTTAACCAGGAAGGGGGAGACCCAGTACTTC
J gene: TRBJ2-7; V gene: TRBV7-9; clone size: once; D gene: -; CDR3 protein: CASSLGLLWDEQYF; CDR3 DNA: TGTGCCAGCAGCTTAGGGCTTTTATGGGACGAGCAGTACTTC
J gene: TRBJ2-5; V gene: TRBV7-2; clone size: -; D gene: -; CDR3 protein: CASSQRDPLGETQYF; CDR3 DNA: TGTGCCAGCAGCCAGAGAGATCCCCTTGGAGAGACCCAGTACTTC
J gene: TRBJ1-2; V gene: TRBV28; clone size: -; D gene: TRBD1; CDR3 protein: CASSPGQGHILGYGYTF; CDR3 DNA: TGTGCCAGCAGCCCCGGACAGGGACACATCCTTGGCTATGGCTACACCTTC
J gene: TRBJ2-3; V gene: TRBV7-2; clone size: -; D gene: -; CDR3 protein: CASSPQGRRADTQYF; CDR3 DNA: TGTGCCAGCAGCCCCCAGGGAAGGCGGGCAGATACGCAGTATTTT
J gene: TRBJ1-3; V gene: TRBV12-3/TRBV12-4; clone size: few; D gene: -; CDR3 protein: CASSLSGDTIYF; CDR3 DNA: TGTGCCAGCAGTTTAAGTGGAGACACCATATATTTT
J gene: TRBJ1-2; V gene: TRBV3-1/TRBV3-2; clone size: once; D gene: TRBD1; CDR3 protein: CASSQDPGTDSYGYTF; CDR3 DNA: TGTGCCAGCAGCCAAGATCCTGGGACAGATTCTTATGGCTACACCTTC
J gene: TRBJ1-1; V gene: TRBV28; clone size: -; D gene: -; CDR3 protein: CASKPDPNTEAFF; CDR3 DNA: TGTGCCAGCAAGCCCGACCCGAACACTGAAGCTTTCTTT
J gene: TRBJ2-7; V gene: TRBV7-2; clone size: -; D gene: -; CDR3 protein: CASSFHGAYEQYF; CDR3 DNA: TGTGCCAGCAGCTTTCACGGGGCCTACGAGCAGTACTTC
J gene: TRBJ1-5; V gene: TRBV7-6; clone size: few; D gene: -; CDR3 protein: CASSPATGGIGNQPQHF; CDR3 DNA: TGTGCCAGCAGTCCCGCCACCGGGGGCATTGGCAATCAGCCCCAGCATTTT
J gene: TRBJ1-2; V gene: TRBV18; clone size: -; D gene: TRBD1; CDR3 protein: CASSSTGGSGYTF; CDR3 DNA: TGTGCCAGCTCATCGACAGGGGGCTCTGGCTACACCTTC
J gene: TRBJ2-7; V gene: TRBV5-4; clone size: -; D gene: TRBD2; CDR3 protein: CASSWGLAGGSYEQYF; CDR3 DNA: TGTGCCAGCAGCTGGGGACTAGCGGGGGGTTCCTACGAGCAGTACTTC
J gene: TRBJ1-1; V gene: TRBV5-4; clone size: -; D gene: -; CDR3 protein: CASSLGTLNTEAFF; CDR3 DNA: TGTGCCAGCAGCTTGGGCACCCTGAACACTGAAGCTTTCTTT
J gene: TRBJ1-2; V gene: TRBV7-2; clone size: -; D gene: -; CDR3 protein: CASSLTKGNYGYTF; CDR3 DNA: TGTGCCAGCAGCTTGACGAAGGGAAACTATGGCTACACCTTC
J gene: TRBJ1-1; V gene: TRBV7-7; clone size: -; D gene: -; CDR3 protein: CASSIIFADTEAFF; CDR3 DNA: TGTGCCAGCAGCATTATATTTGCGGACACTGAAGCTTTCTTT
J gene: TRBJ1-1; V gene: TRBV28; clone size: -; D gene: -; CDR3 protein: CASRLNTEAFF; CDR3 DNA: TGTGCCAGCAGGCTCAACACTGAAGCTTTCTTT
J gene: TRBJ1-1; V gene: TRBV3-1/TRBV3-2; clone size: -; D gene: TRBD1; CDR3 protein: CASSQAGGAEAFF; CDR3 DNA: TGTGCCAGCAGCCAAGCAGGGGGCGCCGAAGCTTTCTTT
J gene: TRBJ1-2; V gene: TRBV5-1; clone size: -; D gene: -; CDR3 protein: CASRNDSSYGYTF; CDR3 DNA: TGCGCTAGCCGAAACGACAGCTCCTATGGCTACACCTTC
J gene: TRBJ1-2; V gene: TRBV7-2; clone size: -; D gene: -; CDR3 protein: CASSSLGEGYTF; CDR3 DNA: TGTGCCAGCAGCTCCCTAGGGGAAGGCTACACCTTC
J gene: TRBJ1-1; V gene: TRBV5-1; clone size: once; D gene: -; CDR3 protein: CASSLTTAAGTEAFF; CDR3 DNA: TGCGCCAGCAGCTTGACCACAGCGGCGGGCACTGAAGCTTTCTTT
J gene: TRBJ2-5; V gene: TRBV29-1; clone size: -; D gene: TRBD1; CDR3 protein: CSADRGAGETQYF; CDR3 DNA: TGCAGCGCGGACAGGGGGGCGGGAGAGACCCAGTACTTC
J gene: TRBJ1-1; V gene: TRBV18; clone size: -; D gene: TRBD1; CDR3 protein: CASSPPDFRQGVRTEAFF; CDR3 DNA: TGTGCCAGCTCACCCCCCGATTTTCGACAGGGAGTAAGGACTGAAGCTTTCTTT
J gene: TRBJ2-6; V gene: TRBV6-2/TRBV6-3; clone size: -; D gene: TRBD2; CDR3 protein: CASSYSSAKLAGAGANVLTF; CDR3 DNA: TGTGCCAGCAGTTACTCGTCGGCGAAACTAGCGGGGGCTGGGGCCAACGTCCTGACTTTC
J gene: TRBJ2-3; V gene: TRBV3-1/TRBV3-2; clone size: -; D gene: -; CDR3 protein: CASSQEPSRPTDTQYF; CDR3 DNA: TGTGCCAGCAGCCAAGAGCCTAGCAGGCCCACAGATACGCAGTATTTT